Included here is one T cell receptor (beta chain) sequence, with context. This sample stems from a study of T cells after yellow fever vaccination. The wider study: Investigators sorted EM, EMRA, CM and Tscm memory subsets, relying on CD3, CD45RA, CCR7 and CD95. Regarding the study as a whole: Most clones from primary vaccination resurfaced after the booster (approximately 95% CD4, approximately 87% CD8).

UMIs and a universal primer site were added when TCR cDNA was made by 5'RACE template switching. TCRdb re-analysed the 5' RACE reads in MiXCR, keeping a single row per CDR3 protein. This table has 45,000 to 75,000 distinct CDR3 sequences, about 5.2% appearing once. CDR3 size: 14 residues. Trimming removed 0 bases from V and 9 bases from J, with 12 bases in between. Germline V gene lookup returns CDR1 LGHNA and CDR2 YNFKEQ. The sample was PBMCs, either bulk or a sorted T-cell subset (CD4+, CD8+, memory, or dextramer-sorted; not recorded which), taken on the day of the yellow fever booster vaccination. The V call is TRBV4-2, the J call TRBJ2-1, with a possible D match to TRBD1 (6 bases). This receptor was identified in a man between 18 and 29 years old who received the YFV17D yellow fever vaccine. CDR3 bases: TGTGCCAGCAGCCAAGAGCTACTAGGGGGTGAGCAGTTCTTC. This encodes CASSQELLGGEQFF.